One sample yielded the 27 T cell receptor beta chains listed below, sequenced in a study of human T cells and chemical hapten exposure. The time point: patch test 1, 2 weeks after DPC sensitization. The treatment was: therapeutic diphenylcyclopropenone sensitization with weekly scalp DPC. TCRdb reprocessed the RACE reads via MiXCR and lists one record per CDR3 protein. The data show 100,000 to 150,000 distinct CDR3 sequences, roughly 13% seen once. This material consisted of whole blood, taken in connection with sensitization to the hapten diphenylcyclopropenone (DPC). The receptors were sampled from a man between 18 and 35 years old with alopecia areata. Some clones in this sample may be carry-over from other donors' samples.

This clonotype was found a few times. The chain joins TRBV19 to TRBJ2-2, with D possibly matching TRBD2 (6 bases). The CDR3 runs to 14 residues. The ends were cut back, 5 bases at V and 4 bases at J, with 11 bases in the middle. Germline assignment: CDR1 LNHDA and CDR2 SQIVND (reference sequence). The chain's CDR3 is CASSQRARTGELFF. CDR3 DNA sequence: TGTGCCAGTAGTCAGCGGGCACGCACCGGGGAGCTGTTTTTT.

This clonotype was found many times. The V and J genes are TRBV7-9 and TRBJ2-2, with 8 bases identical to TRBD1. Trimming at V came to 4 bases and at J to 4 bases, leaving 5 bases not matched to a gene. The CDR3 is 15 residues long. The germline V gene has CDR1 SEHNR and CDR2 FQNEAQ (reference sequence). As DNA, the CDR3 is TGTGCCAGCAGCTCGACGACAGGGGTCACCGGGGAGCTGTTTTTT. It translates to CASSSTTGVTGELFF.

This clonotype appeared many times. This chain's CDR3 is CASSLDRLGDEQYF. CDR3 DNA: TGTGCCAGCAGCTTAGATCGGTTAGGGGACGAGCAGTACTTC. The chain links TRBV11-2 to TRBJ2-7; a weak D match, TRBD1 (5 bases). The CDR3 is 14 residues long. Per the germline V gene, CDR1 is SGHAT and CDR2 is FQNNGV. The V and J ends lost 0 bases and 5 bases respectively, with 11 bases between them.

This chain uses TRBV29-1 with TRBJ1-1; no reliable D call. Germline V gene lookup returns CDR1 SQVTM and CDR2 ANQGSEA. Trimming removed 4 bases from V and 4 bases from J, with 10 bases in between. The length of the CDR3 is 12 residues. The CDR3 loop reads CSVASGSTEAFF. CDR3 nucleotides: TGCAGCGTTGCGTCAGGTAGCACTGAAGCTTTCTTT.

The chain links TRBV20-1 to TRBJ1-6; TRBD1 aligns across 7 bases. Unmatched junction bases numbered 10, after V lost 6 bases and J lost 8 bases. Germline assignment: CDR1 DFQATT and CDR2 SNEGSKA (reference sequence). There are 14 residues in the CDR3. CDR3 DNA sequence: TGCAGTGCAAGACAGGGATTTCGAGATTCACCCCTCCACTTT. This encodes CSARQGFRDSPLHF.

This clonotype was counted many times. The chain employs TRBV11-2 and TRBJ2-7; tentatively, D is TRBD1 or TRBD2 (7 bases each). In germline, CDR1 is SGHAT, CDR2 FQNNGV. V lost 4 bases to trimming and J lost 2 bases, with 15 bases between them. This CDR3 region has 15 residues. CDR3 coding DNA: TGTGCCAGCAGCTCCAGCGGGACAGCGACCTACGAGCAGTACGTC. This sequence encodes CASSSSGTATYEQYV.

As regards this clonotype: Germline is not matched at one junction end, which may reflect a read error. J is TRBJ2-3 and V is TRBV20-1; 8 positions agree with TRBD2. Germline V CDR1 and CDR2: DFQATT, SNEGSKA (reference sequence). This CDR3 has 14 residues. The CDR3 coding sequence is TGCGGTGCTCCTCCGGGGGGGTGGGCAGATACGCAGTATTTT. Translation gives CGAPPGGWADTQYF.

The rearrangement uses TRBV11-3 and TRBJ1-2, with TRBD1 matching 7 bases. This CDR3 comprises 16 residues. CDR1 is SGHNT, CDR2 YENEEA, per germline. Trimming took 1 base from V and 5 from J; bases not matched to a gene: 10. CDR3 loop: CASSLGGTDPFYGYTF. The CDR3 DNA is TGTGCCAGCAGCTTAGGAGGGACAGACCCATTTTATGGCTACACCTTC.

In the case of this clonotype: A much bigger clone sits one base away, suggesting this may be a read error. This chain uses TRBV6-2 or TRBV6-3 with TRBJ2-7; D not resolved. Germline CDR1 is MNHEY and CDR2 is SVGEGT. The CDR3 extends over 14 amino acids. The CDR3 sequence: CACSYGSSSYEQYF. CDR3 nucleotide sequence: TGTGCCTGCAGTTACGGGTCGTCATCCTACGAGCAGTACTTC.

In its sample, this clonotype was seen a few times. This chain uses TRBV6-5 with TRBJ2-7; D is uncertain. V dropped 1 base and J dropped 0 bases, with 10 bases sitting between them. Germline lookup yields CDR1 MNHEY and CDR2 SVGAGI. The CDR3 spans 15 residues. CDR3 sequence reads: CASSYFGSSSYEQYF. CDR3 DNA sequence: TGTGCCAGCAGTTACTTCGGATCCAGCTCCTACGAGCAGTACTTC.

The table lists this clonotype with a count of one. The chain joins TRBV20-1 to TRBJ1-6; D might be TRBD1 (5 bases). The germline CDR1 and CDR2 sequences are DFQATT and SNEGSKA (reference sequence). V lost 6 bases and J lost 11, with 11 bases in between. The length of the CDR3 is 11 residues. The CDR3 loop reads CSAGPGPPLHF. The CDR3 DNA reads as TGCAGTGCGGGACCGGGACCACCCCTCCACTTT.

This clonotype occurred a few times. V gene TRBV12-3 or TRBV12-4 combines with J gene TRBJ1-1, with no clear D. V lost 7 bases to trimming and J lost 4 bases, with 13 bases between them. This CDR3 region has 13 residues. CDR3: CASTPRAGTEAFF. The CDR3 DNA reads TGTGCCAGCACCCCGAGGGCGGGCACTGAAGCTTTCTTT.

A note on this clonotype: The junction does not match germline at one end; this may be a read error. V and J are TRBV6-5 and TRBJ2-2; 7 bases are a match to TRBD1. The CDR3 length is 13 residues. Germline V gene data show CDR1 as MNHEY and CDR2 as SVGAGI. The CDR3 here is CSSGSQGAGELFF. DNA for the CDR3: TGTTCCAGCGGCTCTCAGGGGGCCGGGGAGCTGTTTTTT.

The chain is built from TRBV6-2 or TRBV6-3 and TRBJ2-7, with D tentatively TRBD1 (7 bases). CDR1 and CDR2 from the germline V gene are MNHEY and SVGEGT. The V and J ends lost 7 bases and 2 bases respectively, with 15 bases between them. The CDR3 has 14 amino acids. DNA of the CDR3: TGTGCCAGCACCGACAGGGAGGCTGCCTACGAGCAGTACTTC. This gives the protein CASTDREAAYEQYF.

This clonotype was picked up a small number of times. The chain joins TRBV5-1 to TRBJ2-2; D ambiguous. The V end lost 5 bases, the J end lost 1 base, and 6 bases lay between the germline ends. CDR1 is SGHRS, CDR2 YFSETQ, per germline. This CDR3 comprises 13 residues. Here the CDR3 DNA reads TGCGCCAGCAGTAGCCTGAACACCGGGGAGCTGTTTTTT. Encoded protein: CASSSLNTGELFF. The whole variable domain, filled in from reference TRBV5-1 and TRBJ2-2, reads KAGVTQTPRYLIKTRGQQVTLSCSPISGHRSVSWYQQTPGQGLQFLFEYFSETQRNKGNFPGRFSGRQFSNSRSEMNVSTLELGDSALYLCASSSLNTGELFFGEGSRLTVL.

V is TRBV5-1 and J is TRBJ2-6, with a weak D call TRBD2 (5 bases). The CDR3 sequence is 15 residues long. V was trimmed by 2 bases and J by 0 bases, leaving 6 bases between them. Looked up from germline, CDR1 is SGHRS and CDR2 is YFSETQ. For the CDR3, the DNA is TGCGCCAGCAGCTTTGGGAGCTCTGGGGCCAACGTCCTGACTTTC. Amino acids: CASSFGSSGANVLTF. Complete variable domain (other parts from reference TRBV5-1 and TRBJ2-6): KAGVTQTPRYLIKTRGQQVTLSCSPISGHRSVSWYQQTPGQGLQFLFEYFSETQRNKGNFPGRFSGRQFSNSRSEMNVSTLELGDSALYLCASSFGSSGANVLTFGAGSRLTVL.

Ten or more counts support this clonotype. This sequence joins TRBV3-1 and TRBJ2-2; D gene uncertain. Per the germline V gene, CDR1 is LGHDT and CDR2 is YNNKEL (reference sequence). The CDR3 is 13 residues long. V gave up 4 bases and J gave up 6 bases, with 9 bases separating them. The CDR3 reads CASSPVTAGELFF. CDR3 in DNA: TGTGCCAGCAGCCCCGTAACGGCCGGGGAGCTGTTTTTT.

This clonotype has ten or more counts. The V call is TRBV5-5, the J call TRBJ2-2, with TRBD1 as a possible D gene (5 bases). The germline CDR1 and CDR2 sequences are SGHKS and YYEKEE (reference sequence). This CDR3 has 16 residues. Between the trimmed V and J ends, which lost 0 bases and 7 bases, there was a span of 16 bases. DNA for the CDR3: TGTGCCAGCAGCTTGGCCCCCAGGGTAGAGATCGGGGAGCTGTTTTTT. Amino acids: CASSLAPRVEIGELFF. The variable domain in full, with the rest retrieved from reference TRBV5-5 and TRBJ2-2, is DAGVTQSPTHLIKTRGQQVTLRCSPISGHKSVSWYQQVLGQGPQFIFQYYEKEERGRGNFPDRFSARQFPNYSSELNVNALLLGDSALYLCASSLAPRVEIGELFFGEGSRLTVL.

This clonotype was recorded a few times. The chain recombines TRBV7-2 with TRBJ1-4; D remains ambiguous. Germline V gene lookup returns CDR1 SGHTA and CDR2 FQGNSA. This CDR3 is 14 amino acids long. V was trimmed by 0 bases and J by 8 bases, leaving 10 bases between them. The CDR3 loop reads CASSLAGPGEKLFF. The DNA of the CDR3 is TGTGCCAGCAGCTTAGCAGGCCCTGGGGAAAAACTGTTTTTT.

This chain links TRBV7-2 with TRBJ1-1; D is possibly TRBD1 (6 bases). Germline V gene data show CDR1 as SGHTA and CDR2 as FQGNSA. The V end was cut by 5 bases, the J end by 8 bases, with 15 bases between. The CDR3 spans 13 residues. CDR3: CASSRPGQPEAFF. The CDR3 DNA reads TGTGCCAGCAGCCGACCGGGACAACCCGAAGCTTTCTTT.

The chain has TRBV29-1 and TRBJ2-1, with D hard to call. Germline values: CDR1 SQVTM, CDR2 ANQGSEA. This CDR3 spans 10 amino acids. V lost 7 bases to trimming and J lost 9 bases, with 10 bases between them. The CDR3 nucleotides are TGCAGCGCTAGGGTGCGTGAGCAGTTCTTC. Residues: CSARVREQFF.

The rearrangement uses TRBV11-2 and TRBJ2-5; 11 bases map to TRBD1. In germline, CDR1 is SGHAT, CDR2 FQNNGV. V trimming: 3 bases; J trimming: 5 bases; junction bases outside the gene matches: 11. The CDR3 runs to 17 residues. CDR3 loop: CASSFARGQGVAETQYF. The CDR3 DNA reads TGTGCCAGCAGCTTCGCCCGGGGACAGGGGGTTGCGGAGACCCAGTACTTC.

This chain uses TRBV4-3 with TRBJ2-6, with a possible D match to TRBD2 (6 bases). Germline CDR1 LGHNA, CDR2 YSLEER. The CDR3 is 16 residues long. V dropped 0 bases and J dropped 5 bases, with 11 bases sitting between them. The chain's CDR3 is CASSQDLGDWANVLTF. The CDR3 coding sequence is TGCGCCAGCAGCCAAGATTTGGGGGACTGGGCCAACGTCCTGACTTTC.

This clonotype was detected a few times. The V gene is TRBV11-2, the J gene TRBJ2-1; 7 positions match TRBD1. With 5 bases clipped from V and 3 bases from J, the junction kept 4 bases outside the gene matches. The germline V gene has CDR1 SGHAT and CDR2 FQNNGV. The CDR3 length is 14 residues. DNA of the CDR3: TGTGCCAGCAGCGTCGGGACAGTCTACAATGAGCAGTTCTTC. The encoded protein is CASSVGTVYNEQFF.

This clonotype was observed a handful of times. The CDR3: CASKTARGTEAFF. CDR3 coding DNA: TGTGCCAGTAAAACAGCCCGAGGGACTGAAGCTTTCTTT. The chain uses TRBV6-2 or TRBV6-3 and TRBJ1-1; D not resolved. The CDR3 contains 13 residues. Germline assignment: CDR1 MNHEY and CDR2 SVGEGT. V dropped 9 bases and J dropped 5 bases, with 16 bases sitting between them.

This clonotype showed up just a few times. The rearrangement links TRBV29-1 to TRBJ1-1; the match to TRBD1 covers 7 bases. The CDR3 sequence is 14 residues long. V was clipped by 6 bases and J by 5 bases; unmatched bases: 12. Germline-derived CDR1 and CDR2 are SQVTM and ANQGSEA. The CDR3 DNA reads as TGCAGCGTCGAGTCCGGGTCAGGGGGAACTGAAGCTTTCTTT. Amino acids: CSVESGSGGTEAFF.

The sample holds a few counts of this clonotype. The chain links TRBV5-5 to TRBJ2-1; D tentatively fits TRBD1 or TRBD2 (5 bases each). CDR1 SGHKS and CDR2 YYEKEE come from the germline V gene (reference sequence). The CDR3 has 14 amino acids. V shed 1 base and J shed 6 bases, with 11 bases lying between them. The DNA for the CDR3 is TGTGCCAGCAGCTTGCCAAGGGGACGCAATGAGCAGTTCTTC. It yields the protein CASSLPRGRNEQFF.